A single TCR beta chain is shown here with its context. This entry belongs to a study of beta chain features in type 1 diabetes. Per the germline V gene, CDR1 is MGHDK and CDR2 is SYGVNS. CDR3 length: 15 residues. The germline V and J ends were trimmed by 2 bases and 0 bases, with 8 bases remaining between them. The sequenced template was cDNA made from the entire isolated RNA. The assay was immunoSEQ multiplex PCR, and TCRdb's table has in-frame clones only and misses some. The data show 300,000 to 400,000 clones, over 9.5% seen once. This receptor was taken from a man younger than 30 in good health. The sequencing sample was made of naive CD4+ T cells from blood. The gene calls are TRBV25-1 and TRBJ1-5; D gene uncertain. DNA of the CDR3: TGTGCCAGCAGTGAACAGGCCTATAGCAATCAGCCCCAGCATTTT. Its protein product is CASSEQAYSNQPQHF. The complete variable domain, with remaining parts taken from reference TRBV25-1 and TRBJ1-5, reads EADIYQTPRYLVIGTGKKITLECSQTMGHDKMYWYQQDPGMELHLIHYSYGVNSTEKGDLSSESTVSRIRTEHFPLTLESARPSHTSQYLCASSEQAYSNQPQHFGDGTRLSIL.